One and the same sample provided the 16 T cell receptor beta chains below, sequenced in a study of CD8 T cells in ankylosing spondylitis. Study-level points and caveats: Made up of under ten highly homologous variants, a TCR beta motif appeared characteristic of ankylosing spondylitis blood.

Antigens for these TCRs are unknown. TCRdb reanalysed the 5' RACE reads using MiXCR and keeps one entry per CDR3 protein. The sample includes roughly 440,000 distinct CDR3 sequences, 15% to 20% of them seen just once. The sequenced material came from blood, either unsorted or a sorted T cell fraction (not recorded which). These receptors came from a male donor with ankylosing spondylitis.

The V gene is TRBV20-1, the J gene TRBJ2-3; 10 bases align to TRBD2. The junction had 7 bases not matched to a gene; V was cut back by 2 bases and J by 2 bases. The CDR3 extends over 16 amino acids. The germline V gene encodes CDR1 DFQATT and CDR2 SNEGSKA (reference sequence). CDR3 in amino acids: CSARRFGLADTDTQYF. CDR3 in DNA: TGCAGTGCTAGACGGTTCGGACTAGCGGACACAGATACGCAGTATTTT.

At least ten counts were recorded for this clonotype. The V call is TRBV5-1, the J call TRBJ1-3; D is undetermined. Trimming took off 4 bases at V and 8 bases at J, with 7 bases between the two ends. From germline, CDR1 is SGHRS and CDR2 YFSETQ. The CDR3 is made up of 11 amino acids. The CDR3, as DNA: TGCGCCAGCAGCGCAGGAGACACCATATATTTT. Translated, it gives CASSAGDTIYF.

The genes are TRBV13 and TRBJ2-7; maybe TRBD1 (7 bases). Per the germline V gene, CDR1 is PRHDT and CDR2 is FYEKMQ (reference sequence). Trimming left V 0 bases short and J 7 bases short, with 16 bases between. The CDR3 totals 15 residues. The CDR3 nucleotides are TGTGCCAGCAGCTTAGGCCTTCGGAGGGGGCAGGAGCAGTACTTC. It translates to CASSLGLRRGQEQYF.

The chain has TRBV25-1 and TRBJ1-4; D unclear. Trimming took off 1 base at V and 0 bases at J, with 9 bases between the two ends. CDR3 length: 16 residues. Per the germline V gene, CDR1 is MGHDK and CDR2 is SYGVNS. The CDR3 region has the DNA TGTGCCAGCAGTGAATCCGCGACTGCAACTAATGAAAAACTGTTTTTT. Protein product: CASSESATATNEKLFF. The full variable domain, rest sourced from reference TRBV25-1 and TRBJ1-4, is EADIYQTPRYLVIGTGKKITLECSQTMGHDKMYWYQQDPGMELHLIHYSYGVNSTEKGDLSSESTVSRIRTEHFPLTLESARPSHTSQYLCASSESATATNEKLFFGSGTQLSVL.

A word on this clonotype: A single base separates this from a much larger clone, so it may be a read error. The V and J genes are TRBV6-5 and TRBJ2-2; D is unresolved. The CDR3 totals 12 residues. Germline CDR1 reads MNHEY; CDR2 reads SVGAGI. V lost 6 bases, J lost 4 bases, and 6 bases lay in between. The CDR3 nucleotides are TGTGCCAGCAGCCACACCACCGGGGAGCTGTTTTTT. The encoded protein is CASSHTTGELFF.

This clonotype occurred many times. J is TRBJ2-1 and V is TRBV29-1; either TRBD1 or TRBD2 may fit D (5 bases each). Germline V gives CDR1 SQVTM, CDR2 ANQGSEA. The CDR3 length is 11 residues. The V end was cut by 3 bases, the J end by 7 bases, with 7 bases between. The CDR3 region has the DNA TGCAGCGTTGATGAGGGGAATGAGCAGTTCTTC. This translates into CSVDEGNEQFF.

The rearrangement uses TRBV9 and TRBJ2-7; 14 nucleotides line up with TRBD2. This CDR3 region has 16 residues. Germline-derived CDR1 and CDR2 are SGDLS and YYNGEE. The J segment lost 5 bases and the V segment lost 4 bases, leaving 8 bases of the junction unmatched. The CDR3 spells CASSRGLAGVSNEQYF. As DNA, the CDR3 is TGTGCCAGCAGCCGGGGACTAGCGGGAGTAAGCAACGAGCAGTACTTC. Full variable domain (missing parts from reference TRBV9 and TRBJ2-7): DSGVTQTPKHLITATGQRVTLRCSPRSGDLSVYWYQQSLDQGLQFLIQYYNGEERAKGNILERFSAQQFPDLHSELNLSSLELGDSALYFCASSRGLAGVSNEQYFGPGTRLTVT.

This chain links TRBV28 with TRBJ2-2, with D possibly matching TRBD2 (6 bases). CDR3 size: 14 residues. Germline V gives CDR1 MDHEN, CDR2 SYDVKM. Deletions cut 5 bases from V and 6 bases from J, with 13 bases between. The CDR3 loop reads CASSLPSVPGELFF. CDR3 coding DNA: TGTGCCAGCAGTCTCCCTAGCGTCCCCGGGGAGCTGTTTTTT.

The table lists this clonotype with many counts. The chain employs TRBV7-6 and TRBJ1-6, with TRBD1 matching 10 bases. The germline V gene has CDR1 SGHVS and CDR2 FNYEAQ. V lost 3 bases and J lost 8; bases outside the gene matches: 4. CDR3 length: 15 residues. The CDR3 nucleotides read TGTGCCAGCAGCTTTGGGGGGACAGGGGATTCACCCCTCCACTTT. It yields the protein CASSFGGTGDSPLHF.

This chain connects TRBV20-1 to TRBJ1-1; weak D call: TRBD1 (6 bases). Germline CDR1 reads DFQATT; CDR2 reads SNEGSKA (reference sequence). The V end was cut by 1 base, the J end by 4 bases, with 19 bases between. The CDR3 spans 16 residues. The CDR3 is CSARAPGFGGGTEAFF. The DNA of the CDR3 is TGCAGTGCTAGAGCCCCAGGATTTGGAGGGGGCACTGAAGCTTTCTTT.

The J gene is TRBJ2-2, the V gene TRBV2, with D hard to call. Trimming left V 8 bases short and J 3 bases short, with 13 bases between. CDR1 is SNHLY and CDR2 is FYNNEI in the germline V gene. The CDR3 has 14 residues. CDR3 sequence reads: CASQRRSDTGELFF. In DNA form, the CDR3 reads TGTGCCAGCCAGAGGAGAAGTGACACCGGGGAGCTGTTTTTT. The whole variable domain, filled in from reference TRBV2 and TRBJ2-2, reads EPEVTQTPSHQVTQMGQEVILRCVPISNHLYFYWYRQILGQKVEFLVSFYNNEISEKSEIFDDQFSVERPDGSNFTLKIRSTKLEDSAMYFCASQRRSDTGELFFGEGSRLTVL.

The chain recombines TRBV29-1 with TRBJ2-5; 9 bases line up with TRBD2. Germline V gene sequence: CDR1 SQVTM, CDR2 ANQGSEA. CDR3 length: 13 residues. Trimming removed 4 bases from V and 7 bases from J; junction bases left unmatched: 7. CDR3 sequence: CSVGLAGVGTQYF. In DNA, the CDR3 is TGCAGCGTTGGGTTAGCGGGAGTCGGGACCCAGTACTTC.

This rearrangement joins TRBV20-1 to TRBJ2-3, with 7 nucleotides matching TRBD1. J gave up 11 bases and V 5 bases, and 7 bases lay outside the gene matches. CDR3 length: 11 residues. Germline values: CDR1 DFQATT, CDR2 SNEGSKA (reference sequence). In DNA form, the CDR3 reads TGCAGTGCTGGAATCGGGACAGAGCAGTATTTT. Residues: CSAGIGTEQYF.

Only a few counts were recorded for this clonotype. The chain joins TRBV20-1 to TRBJ2-2; D possibly corresponds to TRBD2 (6 bases). V dropped 3 bases and J dropped 1 base, with 12 bases sitting between them. This CDR3 is 15 amino acids long. The V gene's germline CDR1 is DFQATT and CDR2 SNEGSKA (reference sequence). Here the CDR3 DNA reads TGCAGTGCTAGCGCGGCGGGATTGAACACCGGGGAGCTGTTTTTT. It translates to CSASAAGLNTGELFF.

This clonotype occurred a few times. The chain has TRBV4-3 and TRBJ2-1; TRBD2 matches at 7 bases. After removal of 2 bases from V and 9 bases from J, the junction contained 10 bases not matched to a gene. CDR3 length: 15 residues. Germline V CDR1 and CDR2: LGHNA, YSLEER. CDR3 amino acids: CASSQRTGGTFEQFF. In DNA, the CDR3 is TGCGCCAGCAGCCAACGGACCGGGGGGACCTTTGAGCAGTTCTTC.

The table lists this clonotype with a few counts. The gene calls are TRBV6-2 or TRBV6-3 and TRBJ1-5; 9 nucleotides match TRBD1. The CDR3 spans 14 residues. In germline, CDR1 is MNHEY, CDR2 SVGEGT. V lost 6 bases and J lost 4; bases outside the gene matches: 4. Here the CDR3 DNA reads TGTGCCAGCAGCAAAGACAGGGGGAATCAGCCCCAGCATTTT. Protein sequence: CASSKDRGNQPQHF.